Sequencing of this T cell receptor (beta chain) was carried out in a study of long-term antiretroviral therapy in people with HIV. Regarding the study as a whole: ART-treated samples gained diversity yet remained below transplant donor controls.

Sequencing relied on immunoSEQ assay v3.0, run at survey level. Profiled with immunoSEQ multiplex PCR; TCRdb holds only in-frame clones, not every one. The sample yields approximately 15,000 clones, around 84% seen once. Details on this clone: Its antigen is unidentified.

This CDR3 is 15 amino acids long. With 5 bases clipped from V and 6 bases from J, the junction kept 10 bases outside the gene matches. Germline CDR1 SQVTM, CDR2 ANQGSEA. The source is a man younger than 45 with HIV. V is TRBV29-1 and J is TRBJ2-1, with TRBD1 matching 10 bases. The source was unsorted PBMCs, collected 0.4 years after starting antiretroviral therapy. The chain's CDR3 is CSVKNRDRGGNEQFF. The CDR3 nucleotides are TGCAGCGTTAAGAACCGGGACAGGGGTGGCAATGAGCAGTTCTTC.